Following are 32 T cell receptor beta chains from one sample sequenced in a study of identical twins. Via MiXCR, TCRdb re-called the 5' RACE reads, giving one row per CDR3 protein. The sample consists of about 220,000 distinct CDR3 sequences, roughly a tenth of them appearing once. Source material: memory (CD45RO+) T cells sorted from blood. The receptors were sampled from a woman younger than 35 in good health.

This clonotype was seen repeatedly, ten times or more. The rearrangement joins TRBV7-6 to TRBJ2-7; 9 bases are shared with TRBD2. The CDR3 has 15 residues. Losses at the gene ends were 1 base for V and 4 bases for J; bases not matched to a gene: 5. The germline V gene has CDR1 SGHVS and CDR2 FNYEAQ. In DNA form, the CDR3 reads TGTGCCAGCAGCTTAGGTGGCGGGAGGGATTACGAGCAGTACTTC. This encodes CASSLGGGRDYEQYF. The variable domain in full, completed from reference TRBV7-6 and TRBJ2-7, reads GAGVSQSPRYKVTKRGQDVALRCDPISGHVSLYWYRQALGQGPEFLTYFNYEAQQDKSGLPNDRFSAERPEGSISTLTIQRTEQRDSAMYRCASSLGGGRDYEQYFGPGTRLTVT.

The V and J genes are TRBV20-1 and TRBJ2-3; 13 bases line up with TRBD2. The V segment lost 5 bases and the J segment 3 bases; nucleotides outside the gene matches: 2. Germline-derived CDR1 and CDR2 are DFQATT and SNEGSKA (reference sequence). The CDR3 length is 14 residues. CDR3 nucleotides: TGCAGTGCTGCGACTAGCGGGGGGACAGATACGCAGTATTTT. Its protein is CSAATSGGTDTQYF.

Ten or more counts support this clonotype. The chain uses TRBV20-1 and TRBJ1-6; possible D gene TRBD1, 5 bases. The CDR3 loop spans 15 amino acids. Germline V CDR1 and CDR2: DFQATT, SNEGSKA (reference sequence). V was cut by 6 bases and J by 10 bases, with 22 bases left in between. CDR3 protein: CSAPLSGKRRSPLHF. The CDR3 nucleotides are TGCAGTGCCCCCCTTTCAGGGAAAAGGAGATCACCCCTCCACTTT.

This clonotype has ten or more counts. The chain joins TRBV12-3 or TRBV12-4 to TRBJ1-1; D uncertain. The CDR3 loop spans 13 amino acids. V dropped 2 bases and J dropped 3 bases, with 7 bases sitting between them. The CDR3 nucleotides read TGTGCCAGCAGTTTAACACAGTACACTGAAGCTTTCTTT. Its protein product is CASSLTQYTEAFF.

This clonotype was seen a handful of times. The rearrangement links TRBV10-3 to TRBJ1-1; TRBD1 aligns across 7 bases. The CDR3 consists of 12 residues. Germline V gives CDR1 ENHRY, CDR2 SYGVKD. The V segment lost 3 bases and the J segment 8 bases; nucleotides outside the gene matches: 3. The CDR3 DNA reads as TGTGCCATCAGTGACAGGGGGGACGAAGCTTTCTTT. It translates to CAISDRGDEAFF.

This clonotype was seen many times. This chain joins TRBV5-5 and TRBJ2-2; the match to TRBD2 covers 11 bases. Germline V gene sequence: CDR1 SGHKS, CDR2 YYEKEE (reference sequence). Unmatched junction bases numbered 5, after V lost 2 bases and J lost 8 bases. The CDR3 runs 15 residues. CDR3 sequence reads: CASSLGTSGLGELFF. CDR3 nucleotide sequence: TGTGCCAGCAGCTTAGGGACTAGCGGCCTTGGGGAGCTGTTTTTT.

The rearrangement links TRBV5-1 to TRBJ2-7; maybe TRBD2 (6 bases). The CDR3 runs to 14 residues. Looked up from germline, CDR1 is SGHRS and CDR2 is YFSETQ. Trimming took 0 bases from V and 7 from J, leaving 14 bases between them. CDR3 coding DNA: TGCGCCAGCAGCTTGGCGGGGGACCTAACGGAGCAGTACTTC. It translates to CASSLAGDLTEQYF. Variable domain in full (rest from reference TRBV5-1 and TRBJ2-7): KAGVTQTPRYLIKTRGQQVTLSCSPISGHRSVSWYQQTPGQGLQFLFEYFSETQRNKGNFPGRFSGRQFSNSRSEMNVSTLELGDSALYLCASSLAGDLTEQYFGPGTRLTVT.

This clonotype was counted only a few times. This chain links TRBV7-2 with TRBJ2-7, with 8 bases fitting TRBD1. After removal of 3 bases from V and 3 bases from J, the junction contained 7 bases not matched to a gene. The CDR3 has 15 amino acids. The germline V gene encodes CDR1 SGHTA and CDR2 FQGNSA. The CDR3 DNA is TGTGCCAGCAGCTTGGGACAGGATTTAATCTACGAGCAGTACTTC. It yields the protein CASSLGQDLIYEQYF.

There are a few counts of this clonotype. The gene calls are TRBV20-1 and TRBJ2-1; 11 bases are shared with TRBD2. Per the germline V gene, CDR1 is DFQATT and CDR2 is SNEGSKA (reference sequence). The V segment lost 6 bases and the J segment 10 bases; nucleotides outside the gene matches: 14. The CDR3 is made up of 15 amino acids. CDR3 bases: TGCAGTGCGCCGACCACTAGCGGGAGTGTCAGCGAGCAGTTCTTC. Protein sequence: CSAPTTSGSVSEQFF.

The chain couples TRBV7-2 to TRBJ1-1, with D possibly being TRBD1 (6 bases). Germline CDR1 and CDR2: SGHTA and FQGNSA. Trimming removed 5 bases at V and 1 base at J, with 20 bases between. The CDR3 runs to 17 residues. CDR3 sequence reads: CASSVWVGVTGNTEAFF. CDR3 DNA: TGTGCCAGCAGCGTGTGGGTTGGGGTGACAGGGAACACTGAAGCTTTCTTT.

The J gene is TRBJ2-1, the V gene TRBV27; 11 bases fit TRBD2. This CDR3 is 15 amino acids long. Trimming cost V 2 bases and J 10 bases; bases outside gene matches: 7. The germline CDR1 and CDR2 sequences are MNHEY and SMNVEV (reference sequence). The CDR3 is CASSLPGTSGWEQFF. In DNA, the CDR3 is TGTGCCAGCAGTTTACCTGGGACTAGCGGTTGGGAGCAGTTCTTC.

The chain uses TRBV6-1 and TRBJ2-7; tentative D call: TRBD1 (6 bases). With 3 bases removed from V and 4 bases from J, the gap between germline ends came to 16 bases. CDR3 length equals 15 residues. CDR1 is MNHNS, CDR2 SASEGT, per germline. The CDR3 here is CASSDQSDRIYEQYF. The CDR3 bases are TGTGCCAGCAGTGACCAATCAGACAGGATATACGAGCAGTACTTC.

This clonotype has a count of ten or more. The V gene is TRBV20-1, the J gene TRBJ1-1; perhaps TRBD1 as D (5 bases). Germline lookup yields CDR1 DFQATT and CDR2 SNEGSKA (reference sequence). The CDR3 totals 13 residues. Trimming left V 6 bases short and J 1 base short, with 12 bases between. In nucleotides, the CDR3 is TGCAGTGCAGAGAGGGACGGGAACACTGAAGCTTTCTTT. Protein sequence: CSAERDGNTEAFF.

The chain is built from TRBV2 and TRBJ2-3; 13 bases line up with TRBD2. The germline CDR1 and CDR2 sequences are SNHLY and FYNNEI. V gave up 4 bases and J gave up 4 bases; unmatched junction bases: 11. The CDR3 length is 18 residues. CDR3 in DNA: TGTGCCAGCAGTGTTCGGTTTCGGACTAGCGGGGGTTCAGATACGCAGTATTTT. Protein: CASSVRFRTSGGSDTQYF.

The sample holds a few counts of this clonotype. The chain has TRBV7-8 and TRBJ2-7; possibly TRBD1 or TRBD2 for D (6 bases each). Germline CDR1 reads SGHVS; CDR2 reads FQNEAQ. This CDR3 region has 14 residues. The V gene lost 2 bases and the J gene lost 6 bases, with 14 bases spanning the gap. In DNA, the CDR3 is TGTGCCAGCAGCTTATGGGGCAGGGGAGGCGAGCAGTACTTC. As protein: CASSLWGRGGEQYF.

Note on this clonotype: Its ends do not fully match the called genes, so a read error is possible. J is TRBJ2-5 and V is TRBV7-7, with TRBD2 matching 13 bases. The CDR3 is made up of 16 amino acids. Germline V gives CDR1 SSHAT, CDR2 FNYEAQ (reference sequence). DNA for the CDR3: TGTGCTAGCAGTATACCCGGGACTAGCGGGGCCGAGACCCAGTACTTC. This codes for CASSIPGTSGAETQYF.

The table lists this clonotype with a few counts. The chain has TRBV28 and TRBJ2-1; D is unclear. The CDR3 runs to 13 residues. Germline lookup yields CDR1 MDHEN and CDR2 SYDVKM. The V end was cut by 4 bases, the J end by 6 bases, with 10 bases between. The CDR3 nucleotides read TGTGCCAGCAGTTGGAATTTCGGCAATGAGCAGTTCTTC. This sequence encodes CASSWNFGNEQFF.

In its sample, this clonotype was seen many times. The J gene is TRBJ2-1, the V gene TRBV5-1; TRBD2 agrees at 8 bases. From germline, CDR1 is SGHRS and CDR2 YFSETQ. The CDR3 has 16 amino acids. Trimming removed 6 bases from V and 3 bases from J; junction bases left unmatched: 11. The CDR3 region is CASTPGGGRSYNEQFF. As DNA, the CDR3 is TGCGCCAGCACCCCTGGGGGCGGGAGGAGCTACAATGAGCAGTTCTTC.

This chain uses TRBV6-1 with TRBJ2-6; D unclear. The germline CDR1 and CDR2 sequences are MNHNS and SASEGT. This CDR3 comprises 17 residues. V was trimmed by 6 bases and J by 0 bases, leaving 15 bases between them. The CDR3 DNA sequence: TGTGCCAGCAGCCTCAAGTATCTTTCCTCTGGGGCCAACGTCCTGACTTTC. Its protein is CASSLKYLSSGANVLTF.

This clonotype was found many times. The chain is built from TRBV7-3 and TRBJ2-3; weak D call: TRBD1 (5 bases). The germline CDR1 and CDR2 sequences are SGHTA and FQGTGA. This CDR3 has 14 residues. Trimming cost V 5 bases and J 3 bases, with 12 bases left between them. The CDR3 DNA follows: TGTGCCAGCAGCGGACACGGGCCGACAGATACGCAGTATTTT. This translates into CASSGHGPTDTQYF. The full variable domain, with the rest looked up from reference TRBV7-3 and TRBJ2-3, is GAGVSQTPSNKVTEKGKYVELRCDPISGHTALYWYRQSLGQGPEFLIYFQGTGAADDSGLPNDRFFAVRPEGSVSTLKIQRTERGDSAVYLCASSGHGPTDTQYFGPGTRLTVL.

The chain joins TRBV7-6 to TRBJ2-7; D is ambiguous. V was shortened by 2 bases and J by 1 base, with 9 bases between the two germline ends. The CDR3 has 14 residues. CDR1 and CDR2 from the germline V gene are SGHVS and FNYEAQ. The CDR3 DNA reads TGTGCCAGCAGCTTAAGGCAGACGTCCTACGAGCAGTACTTC. The encoded protein is CASSLRQTSYEQYF.

This chain joins TRBV6-1 and TRBJ1-1; TRBD1 agrees at 7 bases. J was trimmed by 5 bases and V by 8 bases; bases with no gene match: 8. Germline CDR1 is MNHNS and CDR2 is SASEGT. The CDR3 sequence is 13 residues long. CDR3 residues: CASFSRGRTEAFF. CDR3 coding DNA: TGTGCCAGCTTTAGCAGGGGGAGAACTGAAGCTTTCTTT.

This clonotype appeared many times. The chain is built from TRBV7-3 and TRBJ1-1, with a weak D call TRBD1 (6 bases). Deletions cut 5 bases from V and 5 bases from J, with 12 bases between. This CDR3 is built from 13 residues. Per the germline V gene, CDR1 is SGHTA and CDR2 is FQGTGA. CDR3 in amino acids: CASSPSTGTEAFF. The CDR3 DNA follows: TGTGCCAGCAGCCCCTCCACAGGGACTGAAGCTTTCTTT.

The rearrangement uses TRBV20-1 and TRBJ2-7; D call uncertain. V lost 6 bases and J 5 bases, leaving 11 bases between the germline ends. This CDR3 spans 11 amino acids. Germline loops: CDR1 DFQATT, CDR2 SNEGSKA (reference sequence). The CDR3 sequence is CSAQSVDEQYF. Here the CDR3 DNA reads TGCAGTGCCCAGAGCGTAGACGAGCAGTACTTC.

This chain uses TRBV6-4 with TRBJ2-2; D may be TRBD1 (5 bases). The germline gives CDR1 MRHNA, CDR2 SNTAGT. The CDR3 runs to 14 residues. V shed 5 bases and J shed 3 bases, with 10 bases lying between them. The CDR3 coding sequence is TGTGCCAGCAGTTTACAGGCGGACACCGGGGAGCTGTTTTTT. Translation gives CASSLQADTGELFF.

The chain is built from TRBV4-3 and TRBJ2-7; D remains unclear. Between the trimmed V and J ends, which lost 0 bases and 5 bases, there was a span of 11 bases. This CDR3 has 14 residues. Germline V lookup: CDR1 LGHNA, CDR2 YSLEER. The CDR3 loop reads CASSQDITFDEQYF. CDR3 sequence (DNA): TGCGCCAGCAGCCAAGATATCACCTTCGACGAGCAGTACTTC.

This clonotype came up a few times. The chain employs TRBV4-1 and TRBJ2-5; a possible D gene is TRBD1 (5 bases). CDR3 length: 13 amino acids. The V end was cut by 1 base, the J end by 4 bases, with 7 bases between. Germline V gene sequence: CDR1 MGHRA, CDR2 YSYEKL. Here the CDR3 reads CASSQGTGETQYF. The DNA for the CDR3 is TGCGCCAGCAGCCAAGGAACAGGAGAGACCCAGTACTTC.

The chain uses TRBV20-1 and TRBJ1-1; no clear D. The CDR3 consists of 15 residues. Germline CDR1 reads DFQATT; CDR2 reads SNEGSKA (reference sequence). Deletions cut 6 bases from V and 0 bases from J, with 17 bases between. The CDR3 reads CSAPPSGYMNTEAFF. The CDR3 DNA sequence: TGCAGTGCCCCCCCCTCGGGGTACATGAACACTGAAGCTTTCTTT.

The sample holds a few counts of this clonotype. This chain joins TRBV6-2 or TRBV6-3 and TRBJ2-3; 7 nucleotides line up with TRBD2. This CDR3 region has 16 residues. CDR1 is MNHEY and CDR2 is SVGEGT in the germline V gene. V lost 6 bases, J lost 1 base, and 10 bases stayed unmatched. The CDR3 DNA follows: TGTGCCAGCAGCGCGCTAGCGGCGATGCGCACAGATACGCAGTATTTT. Translation gives CASSALAAMRTDTQYF.

V gene TRBV30 combines with J gene TRBJ2-7; no firm D call. The CDR3 is made up of 14 amino acids. The germline V gene has CDR1 GTSNPN and CDR2 SVGIG (reference sequence). V shed 0 bases and J shed 3 bases, with 12 bases lying between them. The CDR3 region has the DNA TGTGCCTGGAGTGTATCGCTGCCTGGCTACGAGCAGTACTTC. It is translated as CAWSVSLPGYEQYF.

This clonotype was detected many times. The chain employs TRBV5-1 and TRBJ2-1; D not resolved. The CDR3 spans 15 residues. Looked up from germline, CDR1 is SGHRS and CDR2 is YFSETQ. Trimming cost V 3 bases and J 2 bases, with 12 bases left between them. The CDR3 loop reads CASSSGGGAYNEQFF. As DNA, the CDR3 is TGCGCCAGCAGCTCCGGTGGTGGAGCCTACAATGAGCAGTTCTTC.

The chain combines TRBV20-1 with TRBJ2-7, with D tentatively TRBD1 or TRBD2 (6 bases each). Trimming removed 2 bases from V and 7 bases from J, with 18 bases in between. Germline loops: CDR1 DFQATT, CDR2 SNEGSKA (reference sequence). This CDR3 comprises 14 residues. CDR3 loop: CSARNFFGGQEQYF. For the CDR3, the DNA is TGCAGTGCTAGAAACTTTTTCGGGGGCCAAGAGCAGTACTTC.